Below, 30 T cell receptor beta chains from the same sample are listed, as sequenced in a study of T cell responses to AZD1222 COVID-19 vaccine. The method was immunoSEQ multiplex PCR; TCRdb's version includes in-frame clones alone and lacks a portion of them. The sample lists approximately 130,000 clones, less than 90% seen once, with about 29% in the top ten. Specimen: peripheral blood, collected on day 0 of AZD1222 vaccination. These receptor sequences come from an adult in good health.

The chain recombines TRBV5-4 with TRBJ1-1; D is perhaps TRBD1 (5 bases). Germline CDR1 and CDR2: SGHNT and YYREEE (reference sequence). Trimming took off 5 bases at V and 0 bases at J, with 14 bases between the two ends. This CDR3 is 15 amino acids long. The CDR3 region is CASRPPGRLNTEAFF. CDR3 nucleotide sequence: TGTGCCAGCAGACCACCGGGACGGCTGAACACTGAAGCTTTCTTT.

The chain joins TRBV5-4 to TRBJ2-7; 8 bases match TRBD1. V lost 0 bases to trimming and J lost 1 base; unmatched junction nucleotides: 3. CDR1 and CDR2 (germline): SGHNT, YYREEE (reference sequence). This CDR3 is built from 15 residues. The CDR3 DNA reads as TGTGCCAGCAGCTTGGACAGGGGGAGTTCCTACGAGCAGTACTTC. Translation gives CASSLDRGSSYEQYF.

CDR3 protein: CASSLEGNYGYTF. The CDR3 DNA reads as TGTGCCAGCAGCTTGGAGGGTAACTATGGCTACACCTTC. The chain uses TRBV7-2 and TRBJ1-2; D call uncertain. CDR3 size: 13 residues. Germline CDR1 SGHTA, CDR2 FQGNSA. The V end was cut by 3 bases, the J end by 1 base, with 6 bases between.

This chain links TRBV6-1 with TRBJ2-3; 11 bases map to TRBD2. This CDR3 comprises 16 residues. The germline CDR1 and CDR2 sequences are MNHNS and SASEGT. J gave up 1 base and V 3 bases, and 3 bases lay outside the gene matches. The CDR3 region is CASSEALAGGTDTQYF. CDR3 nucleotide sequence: TGTGCCAGCAGTGAGGCACTAGCGGGAGGCACAGATACGCAGTATTTT.

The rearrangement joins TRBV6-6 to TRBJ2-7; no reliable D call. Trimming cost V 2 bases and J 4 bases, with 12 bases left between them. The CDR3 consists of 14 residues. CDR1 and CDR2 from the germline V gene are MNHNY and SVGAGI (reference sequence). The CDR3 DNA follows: TGTGCCAGCAGTTACGGGGAACTCGGGTACGAGCAGTACTTC. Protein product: CASSYGELGYEQYF.

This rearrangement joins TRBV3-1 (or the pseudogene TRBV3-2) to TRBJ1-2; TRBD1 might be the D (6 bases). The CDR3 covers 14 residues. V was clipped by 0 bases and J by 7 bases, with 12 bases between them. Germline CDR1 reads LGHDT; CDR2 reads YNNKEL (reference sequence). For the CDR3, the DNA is TGTGCCAGCAGCCAAGATCAGGGGATCGGTGGCTACACCTTC. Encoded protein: CASSQDQGIGGYTF.

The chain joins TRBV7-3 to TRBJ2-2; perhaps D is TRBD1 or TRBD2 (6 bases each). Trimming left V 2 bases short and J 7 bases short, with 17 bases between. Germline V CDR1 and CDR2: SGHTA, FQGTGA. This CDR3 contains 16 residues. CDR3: CASSLVHGGTSGELFF. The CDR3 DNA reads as TGTGCCAGCAGCTTAGTCCATGGGGGGACAAGCGGGGAGCTGTTTTTT.

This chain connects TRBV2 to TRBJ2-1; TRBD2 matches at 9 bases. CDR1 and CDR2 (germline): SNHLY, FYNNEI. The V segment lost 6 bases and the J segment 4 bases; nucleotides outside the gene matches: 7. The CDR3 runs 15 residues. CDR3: CASRETSGSYNEQFF. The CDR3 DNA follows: TGTGCCAGCAGGGAAACTAGCGGGTCTTACAATGAGCAGTTCTTC.

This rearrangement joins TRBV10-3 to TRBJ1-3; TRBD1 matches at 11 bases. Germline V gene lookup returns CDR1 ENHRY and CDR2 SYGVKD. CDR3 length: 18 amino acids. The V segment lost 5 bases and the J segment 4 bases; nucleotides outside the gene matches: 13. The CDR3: CAISQDRGRGEGGNTIYF. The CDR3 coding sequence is TGTGCCATCAGTCAGGACAGGGGGCGAGGAGAAGGAGGAAACACCATATATTTT.

The CDR3 DNA reads TGTGCCATCTCCGCGGATAAAGCAGGATACGAGCAGTACTTC. Encoded protein: CAISADKAGYEQYF. V gene TRBV6-5 combines with J gene TRBJ2-7; D remains unclear. The germline CDR1 and CDR2 sequences are MNHEY and SVGAGI. CDR3 length equals 14 residues. V lost 10 bases, J lost 4 bases, and 20 bases lay in between.

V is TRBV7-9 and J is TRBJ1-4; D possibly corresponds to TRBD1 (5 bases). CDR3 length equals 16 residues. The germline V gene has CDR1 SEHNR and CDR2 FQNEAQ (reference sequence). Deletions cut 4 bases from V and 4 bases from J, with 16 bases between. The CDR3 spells CASSSGQPGGNEKLFF. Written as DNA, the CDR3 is TGTGCCAGCAGCTCCGGGCAGCCGGGGGGTAATGAAAAACTGTTTTTT. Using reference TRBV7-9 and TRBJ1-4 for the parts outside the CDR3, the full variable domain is DTGVSQNPRHKITKRGQNVTFRCDPISEHNRLYWYRQTLGQGPEFLTYFQNEAQLEKSRLLSDRFSAERPKGSFSTLEIQRTEQGDSAMYLCASSSGQPGGNEKLFFGSGTQLSVL.

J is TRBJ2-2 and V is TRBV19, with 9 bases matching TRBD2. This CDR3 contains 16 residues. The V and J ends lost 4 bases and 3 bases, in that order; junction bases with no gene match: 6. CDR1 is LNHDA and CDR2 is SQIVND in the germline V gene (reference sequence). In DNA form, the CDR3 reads TGTGCCAGTAGTAGGGCGGGAGGGCCTGACACCGGGGAGCTGTTTTTT. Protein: CASSRAGGPDTGELFF.

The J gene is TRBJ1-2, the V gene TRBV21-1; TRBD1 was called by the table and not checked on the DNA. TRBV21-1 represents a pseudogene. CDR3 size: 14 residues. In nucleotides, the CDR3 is TGTGCCAGCAGCGTACAGGATCTTCCCTATGGCTACACCTTC. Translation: CASSVQDLPYGYTF.

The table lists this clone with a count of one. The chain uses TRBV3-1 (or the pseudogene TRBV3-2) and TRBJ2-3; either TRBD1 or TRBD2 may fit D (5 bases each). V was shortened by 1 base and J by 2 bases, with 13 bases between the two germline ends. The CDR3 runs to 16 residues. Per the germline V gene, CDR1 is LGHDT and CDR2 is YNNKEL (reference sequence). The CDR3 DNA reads TGTGCCAGCAGCCAAGTGAGGGGTGGACTCACAGATACGCAGTATTTT. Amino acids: CASSQVRGGLTDTQYF.

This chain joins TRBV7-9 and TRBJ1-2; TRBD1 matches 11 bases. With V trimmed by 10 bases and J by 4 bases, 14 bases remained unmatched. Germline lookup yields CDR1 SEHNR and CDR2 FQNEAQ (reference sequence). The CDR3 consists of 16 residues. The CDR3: CATTLDRGPHGYGYTF. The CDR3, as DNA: TGTGCCACCACTTTGGACAGGGGGCCTCATGGCTATGGCTACACCTTC. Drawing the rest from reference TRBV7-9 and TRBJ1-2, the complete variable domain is DTGVSQNPRHKITKRGQNVTFRCDPISEHNRLYWYRQTLGQGPEFLTYFQNEAQLEKSRLLSDRFSAERPKGSFSTLEIQRTEQGDSAMYLCATTLDRGPHGYGYTFGSGTRLTVV.

The CDR3 protein is CASRRSLSSYNEQFF. The CDR3 coding sequence is TGTGCCAGCAGGAGAAGTTTAAGCTCCTACAATGAGCAGTTCTTC. The chain recombines TRBV7-2 with TRBJ2-1; D uncertain. Germline assignment: CDR1 SGHTA and CDR2 FQGNSA. This CDR3 spans 15 amino acids. Trimming pared 6 bases from V and 0 bases from J, leaving 12 bases between.

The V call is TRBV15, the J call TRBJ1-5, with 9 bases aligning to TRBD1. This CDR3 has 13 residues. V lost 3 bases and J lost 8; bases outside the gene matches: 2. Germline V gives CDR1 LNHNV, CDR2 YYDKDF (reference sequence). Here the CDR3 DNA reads TGTGCCACCAGCAGTGACAGGGGGGAGCCCCAGCATTTT. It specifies CATSSDRGEPQHF. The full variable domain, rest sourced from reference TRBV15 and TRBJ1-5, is DAMVIQNPRYQVTQFGKPVTLSCSQTLNHNVMYWYQQKSSQAPKLLFHYYDKDFNNEADTPDNFQSRRPNTSFCFLDIRSPGLGDTAMYLCATSSDRGEPQHFGDGTRLSIL.

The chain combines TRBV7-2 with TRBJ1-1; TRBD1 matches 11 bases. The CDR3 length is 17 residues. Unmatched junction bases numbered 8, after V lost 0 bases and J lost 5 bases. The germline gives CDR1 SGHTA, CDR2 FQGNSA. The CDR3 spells CASSLALDRGLHTEAFF. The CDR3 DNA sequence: TGTGCCAGCAGCTTAGCGTTGGACAGGGGGCTGCATACTGAAGCTTTCTTT.

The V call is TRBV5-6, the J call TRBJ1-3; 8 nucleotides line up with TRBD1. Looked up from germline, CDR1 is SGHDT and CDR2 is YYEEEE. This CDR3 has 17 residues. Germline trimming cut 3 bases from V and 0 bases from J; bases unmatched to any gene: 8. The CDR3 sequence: CASSWAGQGPSGNTIYF. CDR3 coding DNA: TGTGCCAGCAGCTGGGCTGGACAGGGCCCCTCTGGAAACACCATATATTTT.

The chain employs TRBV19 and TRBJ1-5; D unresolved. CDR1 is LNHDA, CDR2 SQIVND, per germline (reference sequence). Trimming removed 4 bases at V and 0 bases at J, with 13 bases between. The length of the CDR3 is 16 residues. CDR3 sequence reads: CASSRRTDYSNQPQHF. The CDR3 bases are TGTGCCAGTAGTAGGAGGACGGACTATAGCAATCAGCCCCAGCATTTT.

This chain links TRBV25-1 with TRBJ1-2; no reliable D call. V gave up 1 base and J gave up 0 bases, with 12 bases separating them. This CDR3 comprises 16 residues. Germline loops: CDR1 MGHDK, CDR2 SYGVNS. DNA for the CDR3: TGTGCCAGCAGTGAATGGGGAAGAGGGTCTAACTATGGCTACACCTTC. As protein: CASSEWGRGSNYGYTF.

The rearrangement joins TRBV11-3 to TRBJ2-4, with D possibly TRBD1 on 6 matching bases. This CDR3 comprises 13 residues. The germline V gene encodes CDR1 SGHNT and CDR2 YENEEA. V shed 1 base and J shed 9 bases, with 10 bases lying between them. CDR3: CASSLGGRGIQYF. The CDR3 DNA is TGTGCCAGCAGCTTAGGAGGCAGGGGCATTCAGTACTTC.

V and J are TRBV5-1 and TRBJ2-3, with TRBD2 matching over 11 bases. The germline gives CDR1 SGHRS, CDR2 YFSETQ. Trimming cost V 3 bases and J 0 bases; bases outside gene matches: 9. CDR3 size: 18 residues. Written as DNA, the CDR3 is TGCGCCAGCAGCTACGGACTAGCGGGCATCGCTAGCACAGATACGCAGTATTTT. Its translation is CASSYGLAGIASTDTQYF. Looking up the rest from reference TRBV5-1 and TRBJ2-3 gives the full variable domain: KAGVTQTPRYLIKTRGQQVTLSCSPISGHRSVSWYQQTPGQGLQFLFEYFSETQRNKGNFPGRFSGRQFSNSRSEMNVSTLELGDSALYLCASSYGLAGIASTDTQYFGPGTRLTVL.

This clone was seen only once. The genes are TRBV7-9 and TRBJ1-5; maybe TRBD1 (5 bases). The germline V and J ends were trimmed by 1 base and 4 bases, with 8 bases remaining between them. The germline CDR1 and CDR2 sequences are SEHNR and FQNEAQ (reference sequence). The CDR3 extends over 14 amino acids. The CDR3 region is CASSLVTDNQPQHF. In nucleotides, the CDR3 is TGTGCCAGCAGCTTAGTGACAGATAATCAGCCCCAGCATTTT. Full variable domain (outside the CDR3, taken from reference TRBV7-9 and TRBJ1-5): DTGVSQNPRHKITKRGQNVTFRCDPISEHNRLYWYRQTLGQGPEFLTYFQNEAQLEKSRLLSDRFSAERPKGSFSTLEIQRTEQGDSAMYLCASSLVTDNQPQHFGDGTRLSIL.

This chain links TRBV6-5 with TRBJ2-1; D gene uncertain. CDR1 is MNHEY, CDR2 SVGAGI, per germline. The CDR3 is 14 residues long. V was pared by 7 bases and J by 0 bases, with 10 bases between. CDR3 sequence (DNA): TGTGCCAGCACGACTGCGAGCTCCTACAATGAGCAGTTCTTC. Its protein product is CASTTASSYNEQFF.

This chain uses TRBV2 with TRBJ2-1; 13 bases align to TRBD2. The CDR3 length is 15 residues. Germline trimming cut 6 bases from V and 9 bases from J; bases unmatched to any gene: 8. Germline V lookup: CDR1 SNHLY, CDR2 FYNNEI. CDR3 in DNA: TGTGCCAGCAGCCCATGGACTAGCGGGAGCGGTGAGCAGTTCTTC. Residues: CASSPWTSGSGEQFF.

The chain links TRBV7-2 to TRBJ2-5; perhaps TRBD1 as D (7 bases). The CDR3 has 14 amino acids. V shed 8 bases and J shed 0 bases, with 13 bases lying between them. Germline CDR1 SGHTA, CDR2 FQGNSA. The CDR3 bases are TGTGCCAGCCCCAGGGGGGTCAACCAAGAGACCCAGTACTTC. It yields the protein CASPRGVNQETQYF.

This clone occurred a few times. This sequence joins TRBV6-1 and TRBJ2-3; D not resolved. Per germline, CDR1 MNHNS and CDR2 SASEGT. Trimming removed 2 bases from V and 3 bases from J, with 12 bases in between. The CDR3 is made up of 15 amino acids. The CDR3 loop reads CASSESSFTTDTQYF. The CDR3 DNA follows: TGTGCCAGCAGTGAATCGAGCTTCACTACAGATACGCAGTATTTT.

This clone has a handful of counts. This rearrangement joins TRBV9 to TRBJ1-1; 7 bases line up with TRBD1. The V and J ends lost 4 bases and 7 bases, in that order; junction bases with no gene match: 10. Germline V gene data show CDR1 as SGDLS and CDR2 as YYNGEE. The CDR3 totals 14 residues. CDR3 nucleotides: TGTGCCAGCAGCTCAACCGACAGGGCGTTTGAAGCTTTCTTT. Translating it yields CASSSTDRAFEAFF.

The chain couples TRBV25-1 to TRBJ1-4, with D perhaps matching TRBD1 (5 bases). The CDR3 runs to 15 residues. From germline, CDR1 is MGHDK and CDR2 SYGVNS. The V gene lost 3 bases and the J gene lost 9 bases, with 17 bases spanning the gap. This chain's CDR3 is CASSDGGGREKKLFF. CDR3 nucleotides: TGTGCCAGCAGTGATGGGGGAGGGCGCGAGAAAAAACTGTTTTTT.